Sequencing of this T cell receptor (beta chain) was carried out in a study of cytomegalovirus exposure and HLA in healthy donors. CDR3 length equals 12 residues. V was clipped by 8 bases and J by 3 bases; unmatched bases: 4. Germline V gives CDR1 MNHEY, CDR2 SMNVEV (reference sequence). The study ran its PCR with 60 Vbeta and 13 Jbeta primers. The method was immunoSEQ multiplex PCR; TCRdb's version includes in-frame clones alone and lacks a portion of them. The sample table sets out about 70,000 clones. This receptor was identified in a female donor in good health and CMV-seropositive. Sequencing was done on a sample of PBMCs. This chain joins TRBV27 and TRBJ2-7, with 7 bases that match TRBD1. For the CDR3, the DNA is TGTGCCAGCCACGGGGACAGCTACGAGCAGTACTTC. Amino acids: CASHGDSYEQYF.